The sequence of this T cell receptor (beta chain) was determined in a study of regulatory T cells in long-lasting Graves disease. Study-level results: Lower TCR diversity was seen in persistent Graves' patients than in newly diagnosed ones.

There are 11 residues in the CDR3. Germline CDR1 and CDR2: MDHEN and SYDVKM. In building TCR beta libraries, iRepertoire HTBI primers were used together with Arm-PCR of CDR3 regions. MiXCR was run by TCRdb on the multiplex PCR reads, yielding one entry per CDR3 protein. The sample holds about 310,000 distinct CDR3 sequences; roughly a fifth are singletons and the top ten take around 50%. The time point denotes: persistent/refractory GD, antithyroid drugs over 5 years with positive TRAb. Making the TCR library involved RNA that had been extracted from PBMCs. Points on this clonotype: Its matching antigen is unknown. One end of the junction does not line up with germline, which may come from a read error.

V is TRBV28 and J is TRBJ1-1; maybe TRBD1 (5 bases). Sequenced here: peripheral blood mononuclear cells (PBMCs), sampled when the disease was refractory, from a patient treated with antithyroid drugs. This clonotype was sampled from a female donor with Graves disease. The DNA for the CDR3 is TGTGCCAGCAGTTTGGGGACTGAAGCTTCCTTT. This translates into CASSLGTEASF. The entire variable domain, with the rest obtained from reference TRBV28 and TRBJ1-1, is as follows: DVKVTQSSRYLVKRTGEKVFLECVQDMDHENMFWYRQDPGLGLRLIYFSYDVKMKEKGDIPEGYSVSREKKERFSLILESASTNQTSMYLCASSLGTEASFGQGTRLTVV.